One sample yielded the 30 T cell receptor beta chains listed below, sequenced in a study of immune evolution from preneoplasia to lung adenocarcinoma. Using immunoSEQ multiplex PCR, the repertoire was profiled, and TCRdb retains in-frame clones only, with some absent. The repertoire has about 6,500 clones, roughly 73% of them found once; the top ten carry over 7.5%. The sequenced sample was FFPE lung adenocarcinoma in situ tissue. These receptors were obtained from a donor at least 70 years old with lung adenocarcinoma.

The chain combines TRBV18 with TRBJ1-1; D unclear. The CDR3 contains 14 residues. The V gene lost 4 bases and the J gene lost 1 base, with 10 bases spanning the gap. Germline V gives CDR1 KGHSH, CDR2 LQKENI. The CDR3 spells CASSLVVGNTEAFF. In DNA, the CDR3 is TGTGCCAGCTCACTGGTAGTAGGGAACACTGAAGCTTTCTTT.

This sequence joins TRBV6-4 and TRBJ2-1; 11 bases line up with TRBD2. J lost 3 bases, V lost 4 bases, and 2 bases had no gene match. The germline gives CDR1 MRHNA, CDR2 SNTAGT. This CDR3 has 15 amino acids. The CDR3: CASSAGLADYNEQFF. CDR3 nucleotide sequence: TGTGCCAGCAGTGCGGGACTAGCGGACTACAATGAGCAGTTCTTC.

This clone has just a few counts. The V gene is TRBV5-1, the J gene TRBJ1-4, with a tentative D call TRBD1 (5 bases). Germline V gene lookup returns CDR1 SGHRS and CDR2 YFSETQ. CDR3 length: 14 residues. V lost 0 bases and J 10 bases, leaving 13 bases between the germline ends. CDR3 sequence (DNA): TGCGCCAGCAGCTTGGATCAGGGAGGGGTAAAACTGTTTTTT. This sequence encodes CASSLDQGGVKLFF.

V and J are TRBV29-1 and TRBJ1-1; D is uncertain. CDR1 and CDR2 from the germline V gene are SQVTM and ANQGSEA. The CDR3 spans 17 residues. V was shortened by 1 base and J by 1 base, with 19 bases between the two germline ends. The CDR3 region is CSVEVPLIIDENTEAFF. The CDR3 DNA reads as TGCAGCGTTGAAGTCCCCTTAATCATCGATGAGAACACTGAAGCTTTCTTT.

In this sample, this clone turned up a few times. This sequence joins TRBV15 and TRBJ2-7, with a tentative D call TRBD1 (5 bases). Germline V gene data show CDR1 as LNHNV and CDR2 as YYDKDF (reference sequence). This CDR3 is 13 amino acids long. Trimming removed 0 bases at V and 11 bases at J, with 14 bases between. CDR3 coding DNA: TGTGCCACCAGCAGAGATCAGGGCAGCTTCAAGTACTTC. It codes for CATSRDQGSFKYF. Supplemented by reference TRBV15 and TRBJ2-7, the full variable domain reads DAMVIQNPRYQVTQFGKPVTLSCSQTLNHNVMYWYQQKSSQAPKLLFHYYDKDFNNEADTPDNFQSRRPNTSFCFLDIRSPGLGDTAMYLCATSRDQGSFKYFGPGTRLTVT.

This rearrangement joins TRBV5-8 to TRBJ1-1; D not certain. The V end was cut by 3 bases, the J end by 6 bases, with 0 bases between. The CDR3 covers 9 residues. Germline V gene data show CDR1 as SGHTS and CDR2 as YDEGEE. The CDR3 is CASSSEAFF. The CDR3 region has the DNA TGTGCCAGCAGCTCTGAAGCTTTCTTT.

The chain's CDR3 is CASSVVGLGYTF. CDR3 DNA sequence: TGTGCCAGCAGCGTAGTGGGGCTTGGCTACACCTTC. The chain links TRBV9 to TRBJ1-2, with a tentative D call TRBD1 (5 bases). CDR3 size: 12 residues. V lost 0 bases and J 7 bases, leaving 7 bases between the germline ends. The germline V gene has CDR1 SGDLS and CDR2 YYNGEE.

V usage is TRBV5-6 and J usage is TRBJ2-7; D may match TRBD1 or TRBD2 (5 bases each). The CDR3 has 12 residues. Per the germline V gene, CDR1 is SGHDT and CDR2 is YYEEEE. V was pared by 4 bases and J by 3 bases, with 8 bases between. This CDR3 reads CASSRDRYEQYF. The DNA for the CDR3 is TGTGCCAGCAGCCGGGACCGCTACGAGCAGTACTTC.

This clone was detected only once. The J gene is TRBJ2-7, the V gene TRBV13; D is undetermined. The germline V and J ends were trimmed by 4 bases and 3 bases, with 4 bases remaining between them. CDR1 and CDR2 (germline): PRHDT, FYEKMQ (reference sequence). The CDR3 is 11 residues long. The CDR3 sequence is CASSSGYEQYF. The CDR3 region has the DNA TGTGCCAGCAGCTCCGGCTACGAGCAGTACTTC.

This chain's CDR3 is CAIGSSGRNPDTQYF. The CDR3 nucleotides read TGTGCCATCGGGAGTAGTGGGAGAAACCCAGATACGCAGTATTTT. This chain connects TRBV10-3 to TRBJ2-3; TRBD2 might be the D (5 bases). Trimming removed 8 bases from V and 4 bases from J, with 19 bases in between. The CDR3 is 15 amino acids. Germline CDR1 reads ENHRY; CDR2 reads SYGVKD.

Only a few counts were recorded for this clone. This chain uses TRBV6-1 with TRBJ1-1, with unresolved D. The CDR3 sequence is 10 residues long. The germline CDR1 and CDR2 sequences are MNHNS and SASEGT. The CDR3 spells CATQLRLAFF. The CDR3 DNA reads TGTGCTACCCAACTCCGGCTCGCTTTCTTT.

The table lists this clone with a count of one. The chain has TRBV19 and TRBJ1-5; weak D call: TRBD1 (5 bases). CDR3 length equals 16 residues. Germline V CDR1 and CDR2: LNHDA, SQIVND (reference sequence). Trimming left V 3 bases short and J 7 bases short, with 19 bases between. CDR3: CASSMGGLGRIQPQHF. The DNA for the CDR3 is TGTGCCAGTAGTATGGGGGGTTTGGGGCGTATACAGCCCCAGCATTTT.

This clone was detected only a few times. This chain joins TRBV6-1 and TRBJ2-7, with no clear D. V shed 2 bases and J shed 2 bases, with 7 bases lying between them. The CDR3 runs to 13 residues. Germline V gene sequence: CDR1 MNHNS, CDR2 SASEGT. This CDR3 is CASSELGTYEQYF. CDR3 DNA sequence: TGTGCCAGCAGTGAACTGGGGACCTACGAGCAGTACTTC.

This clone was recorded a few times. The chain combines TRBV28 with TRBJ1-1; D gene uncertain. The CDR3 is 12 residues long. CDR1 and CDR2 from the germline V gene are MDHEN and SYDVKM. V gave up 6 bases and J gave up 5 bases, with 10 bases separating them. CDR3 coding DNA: TGTGCCAGCAGGGGCCCGGCAACTGAAGCTTTCTTT. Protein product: CASRGPATEAFF. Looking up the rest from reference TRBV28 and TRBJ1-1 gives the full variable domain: DVKVTQSSRYLVKRTGEKVFLECVQDMDHENMFWYRQDPGLGLRLIYFSYDVKMKEKGDIPEGYSVSREKKERFSLILESASTNQTSMYLCASRGPATEAFFGQGTRLTVV.

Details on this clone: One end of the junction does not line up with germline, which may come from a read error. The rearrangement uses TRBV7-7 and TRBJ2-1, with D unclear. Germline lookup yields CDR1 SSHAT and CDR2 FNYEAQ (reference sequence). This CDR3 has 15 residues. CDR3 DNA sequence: TGTGCTAGCAGCTTAGTAAAGAGCTCCTACAATGAGCAGTTCTTC. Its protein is CASSLVKSSYNEQFF.

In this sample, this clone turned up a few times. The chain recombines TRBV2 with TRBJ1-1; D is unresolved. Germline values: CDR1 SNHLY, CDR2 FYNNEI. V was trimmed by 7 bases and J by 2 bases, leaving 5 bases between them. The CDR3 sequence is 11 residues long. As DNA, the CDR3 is TGTGCCAGCACCTTTAACACTGAAGCTTTCTTT. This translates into CASTFNTEAFF.

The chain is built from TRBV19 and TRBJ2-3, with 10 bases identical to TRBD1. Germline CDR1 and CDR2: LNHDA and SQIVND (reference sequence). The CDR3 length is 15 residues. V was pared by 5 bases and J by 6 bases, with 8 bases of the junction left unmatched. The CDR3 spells CASSGWDRGEDTQYF. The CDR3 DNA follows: TGTGCCAGTAGTGGTTGGGACAGGGGAGAGGATACGCAGTATTTT.

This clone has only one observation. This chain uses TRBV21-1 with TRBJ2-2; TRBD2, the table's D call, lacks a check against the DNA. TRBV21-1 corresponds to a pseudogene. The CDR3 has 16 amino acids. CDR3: CASSKVRGANTGELFF. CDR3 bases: TGTGCCAGCAGCAAGGTACGGGGGGCGAACACCGGGGAGCTGTTTTTT.

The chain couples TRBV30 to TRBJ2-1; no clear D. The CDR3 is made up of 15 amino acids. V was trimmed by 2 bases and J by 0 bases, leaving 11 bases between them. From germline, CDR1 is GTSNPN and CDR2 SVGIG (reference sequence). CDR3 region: CAWSLGPSSYNEQFF. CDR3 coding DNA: TGTGCCTGGAGTTTGGGCCCGAGCTCCTACAATGAGCAGTTCTTC.

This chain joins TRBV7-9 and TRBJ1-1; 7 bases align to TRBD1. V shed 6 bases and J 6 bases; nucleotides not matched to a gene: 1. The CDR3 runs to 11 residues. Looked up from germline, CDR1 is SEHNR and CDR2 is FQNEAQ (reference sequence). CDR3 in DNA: TGTGCCAGCAGAGGGGGCCCTGAAGCTTTCTTT. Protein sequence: CASRGGPEAFF.

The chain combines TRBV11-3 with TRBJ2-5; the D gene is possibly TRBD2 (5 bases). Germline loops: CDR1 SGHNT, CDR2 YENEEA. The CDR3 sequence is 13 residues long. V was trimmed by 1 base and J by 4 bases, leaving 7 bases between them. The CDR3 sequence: CASSLVRGETQYF. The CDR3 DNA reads TGTGCCAGCAGCTTAGTTCGGGGAGAGACCCAGTACTTC.

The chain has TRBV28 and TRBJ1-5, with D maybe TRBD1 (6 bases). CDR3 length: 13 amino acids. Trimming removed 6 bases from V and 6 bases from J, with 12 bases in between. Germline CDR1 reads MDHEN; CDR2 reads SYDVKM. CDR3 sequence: CASSLDSRQPQHF. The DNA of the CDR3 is TGTGCCAGCAGCCTGGACAGTCGTCAGCCCCAGCATTTT.

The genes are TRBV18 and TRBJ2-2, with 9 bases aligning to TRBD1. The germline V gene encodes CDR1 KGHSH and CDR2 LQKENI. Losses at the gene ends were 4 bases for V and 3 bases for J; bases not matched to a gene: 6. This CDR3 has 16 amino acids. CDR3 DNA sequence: TGTGCCAGCTCACGACCGACAGGGGGGTACACCGGGGAGCTGTTTTTT. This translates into CASSRPTGGYTGELFF.

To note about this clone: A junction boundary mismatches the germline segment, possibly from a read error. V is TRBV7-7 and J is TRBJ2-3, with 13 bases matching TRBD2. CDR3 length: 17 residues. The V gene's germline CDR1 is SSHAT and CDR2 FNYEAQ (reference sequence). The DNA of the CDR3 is TGTGCTAGCAGCTCGGGACTAGCGGGAAGTAGCACAGATACGCAGTATTTT. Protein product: CASSSGLAGSSTDTQYF. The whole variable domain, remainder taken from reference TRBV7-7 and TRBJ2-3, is GAGVSQSPRYKVTKRGQDVTLRCDPISSHATLYWYQQALGQGPEFLTYFNYEAQPDKSGLPSDRFSAERPEGSISTLTIQRTEQRDSAMYRCASSSGLAGSSTDTQYFGPGTRLTVL.

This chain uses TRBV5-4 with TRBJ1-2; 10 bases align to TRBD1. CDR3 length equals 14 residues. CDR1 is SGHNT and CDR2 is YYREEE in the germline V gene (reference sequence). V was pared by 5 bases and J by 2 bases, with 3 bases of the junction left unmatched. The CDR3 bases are TGTGCCAGCAGTCCGGACAGGGGGAACTATGGCTACACCTTC. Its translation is CASSPDRGNYGYTF.

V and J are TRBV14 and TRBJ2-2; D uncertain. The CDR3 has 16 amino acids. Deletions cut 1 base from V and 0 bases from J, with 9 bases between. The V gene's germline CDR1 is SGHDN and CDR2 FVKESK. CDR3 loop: CASSQGRQANTGELFF. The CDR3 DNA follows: TGTGCCAGCAGCCAAGGGAGACAAGCGAACACCGGGGAGCTGTTTTTT.

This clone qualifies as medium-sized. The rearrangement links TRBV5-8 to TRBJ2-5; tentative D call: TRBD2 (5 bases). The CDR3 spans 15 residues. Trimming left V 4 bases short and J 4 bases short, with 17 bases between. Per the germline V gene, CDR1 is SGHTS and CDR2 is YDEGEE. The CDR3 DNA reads TGTGCCAGCAGCGCTTGGGAACGCCGGGGAGAGACCCAGTACTTC. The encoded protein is CASSAWERRGETQYF.

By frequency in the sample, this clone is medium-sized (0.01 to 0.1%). The CDR3 loop reads CASSATGSTGELFF. DNA for the CDR3: TGTGCCAGCAGTGCCACAGGGAGTACCGGGGAGCTGTTTTTT. The chain recombines TRBV28 with TRBJ2-2; D perhaps matches TRBD1 (6 bases). Germline V gene data show CDR1 as MDHEN and CDR2 as SYDVKM. The V end was cut by 5 bases, the J end by 5 bases, with 12 bases between. This CDR3 has 14 amino acids.

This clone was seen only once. CDR3 sequence reads: CASSSPRDSTKAFF. CDR3 bases: TGCGCCAGCAGCTCCCCCCGGGACAGCACCAAAGCTTTCTTT. The gene calls are TRBV5-1 and TRBJ1-1; 7 positions match TRBD1. This CDR3 comprises 14 residues. Germline V gene data show CDR1 as SGHRS and CDR2 as YFSETQ. The J segment lost 9 bases and the V segment lost 3 bases, leaving 11 bases of the junction unmatched.

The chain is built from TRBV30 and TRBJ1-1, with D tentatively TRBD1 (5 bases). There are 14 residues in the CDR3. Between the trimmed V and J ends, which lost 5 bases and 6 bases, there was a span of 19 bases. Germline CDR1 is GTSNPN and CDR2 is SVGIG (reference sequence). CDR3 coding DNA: TGTGCCTGGGCTCAGGTCGCGGGGGGGGCTGAAGCTTTCTTT. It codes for CAWAQVAGGAEAFF.